Below, 14 T cell receptor beta chains from the same sample are listed, as sequenced in a study of cytomegalovirus exposure and HLA in healthy donors. This PCR relied on a set of 60 Vbeta primers and 13 Jbeta primers. Profiled with immunoSEQ multiplex PCR; TCRdb holds only in-frame clones, not every one. The sample shows 85,000 to 95,000 clones, 6% to 9% of them seen only once. Sequencing was performed on PBMCs. Receptors were obtained from a man over 45 in good health and CMV-seronegative.

This clone was counted between two and nine times. The rearrangement joins TRBV6-5 to TRBJ1-6; TRBD1 matches 7 bases. Trimming removed 3 bases from V and 5 bases from J; junction bases left unmatched: 7. Germline V gene sequence: CDR1 MNHEY, CDR2 SVGAGI. This CDR3 region has 16 residues. CDR3: CASSYTGAPNNSPLHF. CDR3 nucleotides: TGTGCCAGCAGTTATACAGGGGCCCCCAATAATTCACCCCTCCACTTT.

In its sample, this clone was seen a few times. Within the sample, other DNA sequences also encode this same CDR3. The chain recombines TRBV18 with TRBJ1-4; TRBD1 aligns across 7 bases. The CDR3 has 15 amino acids. J lost 4 bases, V lost 3 bases, and 5 bases had no gene match. Per the germline V gene, CDR1 is KGHSH and CDR2 is LQKENI. CDR3 bases: TGTGCCAGCTCACCGAGGACAGGACTTAATGAAAAACTGTTTTTT. Its translation is CASSPRTGLNEKLFF.

This clone was seen only a few times. CDR3 bases: TGTGCCAGCTCACCACTCCCCGTAGCAGGGGGAAAACAAGAGACCCAGTACTTC. Translated, it gives CASSPLPVAGGKQETQYF. The genes are TRBV18 and TRBJ2-5, with TRBD1 matching 7 bases. The CDR3 contains 18 residues. The junction had 13 bases not matched to a gene; V was cut back by 1 base and J by 2 bases. In germline, CDR1 is KGHSH, CDR2 LQKENI.

The gene calls are TRBV15 and TRBJ1-5; TRBD1 is a possible D gene (6 bases). Germline CDR1 reads LNHNV; CDR2 reads YYDKDF (reference sequence). The CDR3 extends over 18 amino acids. The V gene lost 1 base and the J gene lost 3 bases, with 19 bases spanning the gap. CDR3 sequence: CATSRVLSGGMVNQPQHF. CDR3 in DNA: TGTGCCACCAGCAGAGTACTCTCGGGGGGCATGGTCAATCAGCCCCAGCATTTT. Combining the CDR3 with reference TRBV15 and TRBJ1-5 gives the whole variable domain DAMVIQNPRYQVTQFGKPVTLSCSQTLNHNVMYWYQQKSSQAPKLLFHYYDKDFNNEADTPDNFQSRRPNTSFCFLDIRSPGLGDTAMYLCATSRVLSGGMVNQPQHFGDGTRLSIL.

The chain links TRBV7-9 to TRBJ2-1; D is perhaps TRBD2 (5 bases). Germline loops: CDR1 SEHNR, CDR2 FQNEAQ (reference sequence). Trimming took 6 bases from V and 8 from J, leaving 14 bases between them. This CDR3 has 13 residues. CDR3 protein: CASRFKGAHEQFF. For the CDR3, the DNA is TGTGCCAGCAGATTCAAGGGAGCCCATGAGCAGTTCTTC.

This clone was seen only a few times. V usage is TRBV5-4 and J usage is TRBJ2-7, with D maybe TRBD2 (5 bases). The CDR3 totals 14 residues. The V and J ends lost 3 bases and 5 bases respectively, with 15 bases between them. Per germline, CDR1 SGHNT and CDR2 YYREEE (reference sequence). CDR3 sequence: CASSSDPTTDEQYF. CDR3 bases: TGTGCCAGCAGCTCTGACCCGACTACCGACGAGCAGTACTTC.

The rearrangement uses TRBV5-1 and TRBJ2-7, with TRBD2 matching 13 bases. Germline V gives CDR1 SGHRS, CDR2 YFSETQ. CDR3 length: 16 residues. Trimming took 4 bases from V and 2 from J; bases not matched to a gene: 6. The CDR3 DNA sequence: TGCGCCAGCAGCCGAAAGACTAGCGGGGGGCCCTACGAGCAGTACTTC. This codes for CASSRKTSGGPYEQYF.

This clone has just one count. This CDR3 is missing its conserved last phenylalanine or tryptophan, likely due to a read error. The chain uses TRBV5-4 and TRBJ1-6, with 9 bases that match TRBD1. The CDR3 contains 14 residues. Trimming removed 3 bases from V and 11 bases from J; junction bases left unmatched: 6. Germline CDR1 reads SGHNT; CDR2 reads YYREEE (reference sequence). The CDR3 sequence: CASSWRDREAPLHL. DNA of the CDR3: TGTGCCAGCAGCTGGAGGGACAGGGAGGCACCCCTCCACTTG.

The chain combines TRBV7-2 with TRBJ2-1; D remains unclear. V was trimmed by 1 base and J by 8 bases, leaving 15 bases between them. This CDR3 has 15 residues. Germline assignment: CDR1 SGHTA and CDR2 FQGNSA. CDR3 residues: CASSLVTKNNYEQFF. CDR3 coding DNA: TGTGCCAGCAGCTTAGTAACCAAAAATAACTATGAGCAGTTCTTC.

This clone has only a few counts. J is TRBJ1-2 and V is TRBV28, with D maybe TRBD1 (5 bases). The CDR3 is 15 amino acids. CDR1 and CDR2 from the germline V gene are MDHEN and SYDVKM. With 6 bases removed from V and 3 bases from J, the gap between germline ends came to 17 bases. CDR3: CASRGPSGGHYGYTF. The CDR3 DNA is TGTGCCAGCAGAGGGCCTTCCGGGGGTCACTATGGCTACACCTTC.

This clone occurred a few times. The chain combines TRBV7-2 with TRBJ2-1, with 7 bases that match TRBD2. V lost 5 bases to trimming and J lost 2 bases; unmatched junction nucleotides: 9. The germline CDR1 and CDR2 sequences are SGHTA and FQGNSA. The CDR3 consists of 16 residues. This CDR3 reads CASSLTAGKAYNEQFF. CDR3 nucleotide sequence: TGTGCCAGCAGCCTAACAGCGGGAAAGGCCTACAATGAGCAGTTCTTC.

This clone was observed a few times. The chain couples TRBV19 to TRBJ2-1; D may be TRBD2 (7 bases). CDR1 LNHDA and CDR2 SQIVND come from the germline V gene (reference sequence). With 5 bases removed from V and 8 bases from J, the gap between germline ends came to 16 bases. The CDR3 covers 14 residues. The DNA for the CDR3 is TGTGCCAGTAGTTCCTCCGGGGGGCCCGATGAGCAGTTCTTC. Its protein product is CASSSSGGPDEQFF.

This chain connects TRBV6-5 to TRBJ2-1; 8 positions match TRBD2. The germline gives CDR1 MNHEY, CDR2 SVGAGI. Trimming took 0 bases from V and 5 from J; bases not matched to a gene: 3. This CDR3 contains 15 residues. The CDR3 loop is CASSYSGLADNEQFF. The CDR3 nucleotides read TGTGCCAGCAGTTACTCTGGACTAGCTGACAATGAGCAGTTCTTC.

The table lists this clone with a few counts. The chain links TRBV7-3 to TRBJ1-2; D gene uncertain. V was shortened by 5 bases and J by 7 bases, with 11 bases between the two germline ends. The CDR3 length is 12 residues. From germline, CDR1 is SGHTA and CDR2 FQGTGA. The CDR3 DNA reads as TGTGCCAGCAGCCCCGGGTTTGGTGGCTACACCTTC. Translating it yields CASSPGFGGYTF.